This entry lists 26 T cell receptor beta chains sequenced from one sample in a study of early T cells in non-severe SARS-CoV-2 infection. TCRdb fed the 5' RACE reads into MiXCR, producing one record per CDR3 protein. The profile shows roughly 61,000 distinct CDR3 sequences, 8.5% to 10% of them singletons. Sequencing input: whole blood. The receptor source for this set is an adult who was a healthcare worker with PCR-confirmed SARS-CoV-2 infection or an uninfected control (not recorded which).

The rearrangement links TRBV20-1 to TRBJ1-1; D might be TRBD1 (6 bases). V was trimmed by 5 bases and J by 8 bases, leaving 9 bases between them. This CDR3 has 10 amino acids. Germline loops: CDR1 DFQATT, CDR2 SNEGSKA (reference sequence). CDR3 DNA sequence: TGCAGTGCTTTAGACAGGGAAGCTTTCTTT. This encodes CSALDREAFF.

This chain joins TRBV4-2 and TRBJ2-1, with D maybe TRBD2 (6 bases). Per the germline V gene, CDR1 is LGHNA and CDR2 is YNFKEQ. This CDR3 has 16 amino acids. V lost 0 bases and J 12 bases, leaving 21 bases between the germline ends. For the CDR3, the DNA is TGTGCCAGCAGCCAAGATTTGGCCAGCGGGCCTGGCCGGCAGTTCTTC. It is translated as CASSQDLASGPGRQFF.

This clonotype turned up a few times. The chain couples TRBV6-2 or TRBV6-3 to TRBJ2-1; the D gene is possibly TRBD1 (5 bases). V was trimmed by 5 bases and J by 0 bases, leaving 8 bases between them. Germline CDR1 and CDR2: MNHEY and SVGEGT. The CDR3 has 14 amino acids. CDR3 region: CASSPRASYNEQFF. CDR3 in DNA: TGTGCCAGCAGTCCCAGGGCCTCCTACAATGAGCAGTTCTTC.

There are many counts of this clonotype. The chain combines TRBV6-2 or TRBV6-3 with TRBJ2-3, with 14 nucleotides matching TRBD2. J lost 8 bases, V lost 7 bases, and 11 bases had no gene match. CDR1 MNHEY and CDR2 SVGEGT come from the germline V gene. There are 16 residues in the CDR3. This CDR3 reads CASTSENGLAGGTQYF. The DNA of the CDR3 is TGTGCCAGCACCTCGGAGAACGGACTAGCGGGGGGTACGCAGTATTTT.

This clonotype occurred many times. The CDR3 coding sequence is TGTGCCAGTCATAGGGGCAATCAGCCCCAGCATTTT. Translation: CASHRGNQPQHF. The gene calls are TRBV6-5 and TRBJ1-5, with D uncertain. The germline V and J ends were trimmed by 9 bases and 2 bases, with 8 bases remaining between them. Per the germline V gene, CDR1 is MNHEY and CDR2 is SVGAGI. The CDR3 is 12 amino acids.

This clonotype has at least ten counts. The chain employs TRBV12-3 or TRBV12-4 and TRBJ2-2; D is possibly TRBD1 (6 bases). The germline V and J ends were trimmed by 5 bases and 6 bases, with 10 bases remaining between them. This CDR3 contains 13 residues. The CDR3 sequence: CASSPPGAGELFF. CDR3 bases: TGTGCCAGCAGTCCTCCAGGGGCCGGGGAGCTGTTTTTT.

The count of this clonotype is one. A much larger clonotype is one base distant, so this may be a read error. CDR3 sequence reads: CASSLVGGPSTEAFF. The CDR3 DNA reads as TGTGCCAGCAGTTTAGTAGGGGGCCCTTCCACTGAAGCTTTCTTT. The chain has TRBV12-3 or TRBV12-4 and TRBJ1-1, with 7 bases lining up with TRBD1. The CDR3 covers 15 residues. The J segment lost 4 bases and the V segment lost 1 base, leaving 6 bases of the junction unmatched.

At least ten counts were recorded for this clonotype. V gene TRBV6-1 combines with J gene TRBJ2-3; either TRBD1 or TRBD2 may fit D (6 bases each). The CDR3 is 12 residues long. Germline loops: CDR1 MNHNS, CDR2 SASEGT. Trimming took 6 bases from V and 8 from J, leaving 12 bases between them. CDR3 in DNA: TGTGCCAGCAGGAGGGGGGCGGCTACGCAGTATTTT. Its protein product is CASRRGAATQYF.

The table lists this clonotype with many counts. The rearrangement uses TRBV5-1 and TRBJ1-6; tentative D call: TRBD1 (6 bases). The CDR3 sequence is 16 residues long. Germline V CDR1 and CDR2: SGHRS, YFSETQ. V lost 2 bases to trimming and J lost 0 bases, with 9 bases between them. The CDR3 sequence: CASSLQGSSYNSPLHF. The DNA of the CDR3 is TGCGCCAGCAGCTTACAGGGAAGCTCCTATAATTCACCCCTCCACTTT. Variable domain in full (rest from reference TRBV5-1 and TRBJ1-6): KAGVTQTPRYLIKTRGQQVTLSCSPISGHRSVSWYQQTPGQGLQFLFEYFSETQRNKGNFPGRFSGRQFSNSRSEMNVSTLELGDSALYLCASSLQGSSYNSPLHFGNGTRLTVT.

The J gene is TRBJ2-4, the V gene TRBV11-2, with 8 bases aligning to TRBD2. Trimming removed 7 bases from V and 0 bases from J; junction bases left unmatched: 5. This CDR3 contains 15 residues. The germline gives CDR1 SGHAT, CDR2 FQNNGV. CDR3 coding DNA: TGTGCCAGCACCGGGGGGGCCTTAGCCAAAAACATTCAGTACTTC. Its translation is CASTGGALAKNIQYF. Full variable domain (rest looked up from reference TRBV11-2 and TRBJ2-4): EAGVAQSPRYKIIEKRQSVAFWCNPISGHATLYWYQQILGQGPKLLIQFQNNGVVDDSQLPKDRFSAERLKGVDSTLKIQPAKLEDSAVYLCASTGGALAKNIQYFGAGTRLSVL.

This clonotype was recorded at least ten times. The chain links TRBV5-4 to TRBJ2-3, with 7 bases that match TRBD1. This CDR3 spans 16 amino acids. Per germline, CDR1 SGHNT and CDR2 YYREEE (reference sequence). The trim removed 4 bases at V and 0 bases at J, leaving 8 bases unmatched. This CDR3 reads CASSKGTATSTDTQYF. The CDR3 nucleotides read TGTGCCAGCAGCAAGGGGACAGCCACTAGCACAGATACGCAGTATTTT. The complete variable domain, with remaining parts taken from reference TRBV5-4 and TRBJ2-3, reads ETGVTQSPTHLIKTRGQQVTLRCSSQSGHNTVSWYQQALGQGPQFIFQYYREEENGRGNFPPRFSGLQFPNYSSELNVNALELDDSALYLCASSKGTATSTDTQYFGPGTRLTVL.

This clonotype turned up a few times. The V gene is TRBV19, the J gene TRBJ2-2; maybe TRBD1 (6 bases). The V end lost 1 base, the J end lost 6 bases, and 24 bases lay between the germline ends. CDR1 is LNHDA and CDR2 is SQIVND in the germline V gene (reference sequence). The CDR3 covers 19 residues. CDR3 nucleotide sequence: TGTGCCAGTAGTATAGGGGTCCGTCAGGGGCGAAAGCGGTCCGGGGAGCTGTTTTTT. It yields the protein CASSIGVRQGRKRSGELFF.

This clonotype was detected ten times or more. The chain links TRBV6-6 to TRBJ2-1; D possibly corresponds to TRBD2 (6 bases). The ends were cut back, 6 bases at V and 7 bases at J, with 19 bases in the middle. This CDR3 comprises 15 residues. In germline, CDR1 is MNHNY, CDR2 SVGAGI (reference sequence). The CDR3 reads CASRTIREAYNEQFF. DNA for the CDR3: TGTGCCAGCAGAACGATAAGGGAGGCTTATAATGAGCAGTTCTTC.

This clonotype was recorded at least ten times. V and J are TRBV4-3 and TRBJ2-1; 7 positions agree with TRBD1. CDR3 length: 12 residues. V shed 2 bases, J shed 12 bases, and the junction held 4 bases outside the gene matches. Germline assignment: CDR1 LGHNA and CDR2 YSLEER. The CDR3 spells CASSQKQGRQFF. CDR3 in DNA: TGCGCCAGCAGCCAAAAACAGGGGCGGCAGTTCTTC.

This clonotype was observed a few times. V and J are TRBV4-2 and TRBJ2-2; TRBD2 agrees at 9 bases. Trimming took 4 bases from V and 3 from J; bases not matched to a gene: 9. In germline, CDR1 is LGHNA, CDR2 YNFKEQ. The CDR3 extends over 17 amino acids. CDR3 region: CASSRSSTSGHTGELFF. The CDR3 DNA follows: TGTGCCAGCAGCCGGAGCAGTACTAGCGGGCACACCGGGGAGCTGTTTTTT.

This clonotype has a count of ten or more. V is TRBV5-1 and J is TRBJ1-6, with unresolved D. Germline V gene sequence: CDR1 SGHRS, CDR2 YFSETQ. This CDR3 region has 13 residues. V dropped 5 bases and J dropped 7 bases, with 10 bases sitting between them. The DNA of the CDR3 is TGCGCCAGCAGGCCGGATCCCAATTCACCCCTCCACTTT. Translated, it gives CASRPDPNSPLHF.

In its sample, this clonotype was seen many times. V and J are TRBV10-2 and TRBJ1-2, with 7 bases aligning to TRBD1. Germline V gives CDR1 WSHSY, CDR2 SAAADI. This CDR3 comprises 15 residues. V shed 5 bases and J 6 bases; nucleotides not matched to a gene: 12. Here the CDR3 DNA reads TGCGCCAGCAGTAAATCAGCGACAGGGTGGAATGGCTACACCTTC. Protein product: CASSKSATGWNGYTF.

Relative to its sample, this clonotype is medium-sized. The rearrangement links TRBV6-2 or TRBV6-3 to TRBJ1-1; D might be TRBD1 (6 bases). Germline V gives CDR1 MNHEY, CDR2 SVGEGT. V was clipped by 10 bases and J by 0 bases, with 12 bases between them. This CDR3 has 13 amino acids. The CDR3 sequence: CATRGSMNTEAFF. In nucleotides, the CDR3 is TGTGCCACCAGGGGATCCATGAACACTGAAGCTTTCTTT.

Ten or more counts support this clonotype. The rearrangement joins TRBV2 to TRBJ2-2, with 8 bases fitting TRBD2. Germline V gene data show CDR1 as SNHLY and CDR2 as FYNNEI. This CDR3 is 16 amino acids long. V lost 3 bases and J lost 0; bases outside the gene matches: 3. DNA of the CDR3: TGTGCCAGCAGTGATCCTAGCGGGCCGAACACCGGGGAGCTGTTTTTT. It codes for CASSDPSGPNTGELFF.

This clonotype appeared once. V is TRBV29-1 and J is TRBJ1-2; a possible D gene is TRBD1 (6 bases). Trimming stripped 6 bases from V and 7 bases from J, with 15 bases between. This CDR3 region has 12 residues. Germline V lookup: CDR1 SQVTM, CDR2 ANQGSEA. CDR3 sequence: CSVTLQGSGYTF. The DNA for the CDR3 is TGCAGCGTCACATTACAGGGTTCTGGCTACACCTTC.

Many counts were recorded for this clonotype. This rearrangement joins TRBV5-5 to TRBJ2-1, with D unresolved. V was clipped by 3 bases and J by 4 bases, with 8 bases between them. From germline, CDR1 is SGHKS and CDR2 YYEKEE (reference sequence). The CDR3 loop spans 13 amino acids. The CDR3 DNA sequence: TGTGCCAGCAGCTCAGAATCTTACAATGAGCAGTTCTTC. The encoded protein is CASSSESYNEQFF.

At least ten counts were recorded for this clonotype. The chain employs TRBV10-3 and TRBJ2-1, with TRBD2 as a possible D gene (5 bases). Germline V gives CDR1 ENHRY, CDR2 SYGVKD. Trimming shortened V by 6 bases and J by 0 bases, and 18 bases separated the two germline ends. This CDR3 comprises 17 residues. The CDR3 here is CAIRSVRDGSSYNEQFF. CDR3 DNA: TGTGCCATCAGATCGGTCCGGGATGGGAGCTCCTACAATGAGCAGTTCTTC.

As DNA, the CDR3 is TGTGCCAGCAGCTCAGAGGCCAATGAGCAGTTCTTC. This sequence encodes CASSSEANEQFF. The chain is built from TRBV11-2 and TRBJ2-1; unclear D gene. CDR3 length: 12 amino acids. Trimming pared 4 bases from V and 6 bases from J, leaving 7 bases between. The germline V gene has CDR1 SGHAT and CDR2 FQNNGV.

The chain uses TRBV19 and TRBJ1-5, with D unresolved. The CDR3 has 13 amino acids. Germline V gene sequence: CDR1 LNHDA, CDR2 SQIVND (reference sequence). V lost 3 bases and J lost 4, with 7 bases in between. CDR3: CASSMDVNQPQHF. The CDR3 nucleotides are TGTGCCAGTAGTATGGACGTGAATCAGCCCCAGCATTTT.

As concerns this clonotype: It may be a read error: a sequence one base away is much more abundant. Since the CDR3 does not end with the conserved phenylalanine or tryptophan, this likely comes from a read error. The V call is TRBV7-2, the J call TRBJ1-1, with D uncertain. Deletions cut 6 bases from V and 1 base from J, with 15 bases between. Germline loops: CDR1 SGHTA, CDR2 FQGNSA. The CDR3 totals 15 residues. The CDR3 sequence is CASRRAWDSNTEAFI. The DNA of the CDR3 is TGTGCCAGCAGGCGGGCATGGGATTCGAACACTGAAGCTTTCATT.

This clonotype was observed many times. The chain recombines TRBV4-3 with TRBJ1-1; D remains ambiguous. The germline V gene has CDR1 LGHNA and CDR2 YSLEER. The CDR3 is 13 amino acids. The V end was cut by 5 bases, the J end by 0 bases, with 7 bases between. Here the CDR3 DNA reads TGCGCCAGCAGCGGGCAGCTGAACACTGAAGCTTTCTTT. It specifies CASSGQLNTEAFF.